These T cell receptor beta chains were read from a single sample in a study of cytomegalovirus exposure and HLA in healthy donors. Profiled with immunoSEQ multiplex PCR; TCRdb holds only in-frame clones, not every one. The sample lists 150,000 to 200,000 clones, about 79% occurring once. The sequencing sample was made of PBMCs. All receptors come from a woman aged 50 to 65 in good health and CMV-seropositive. Both conserved end residues are part of each CDR3. D genes are given only for firm matches. Clone sizes are given selectively: once, few, many, or a class where the clone is expanded.

v_gene: TRBV7-2
d_gene: TRBD2
j_gene: TRBJ2-7
abundance: NA
len: 15
CDR3aa: CASSLGTSGGREQYF
CDR3nt: TGTGCCAGCAGCTTAGGGACTAGCGGGGGGCGCGAGCAGTACTTC

v_gene: TRBV23-1
d_gene: NA
j_gene: TRBJ1-5
abundance: NA
len: 16
CDR3aa: CASSQSGGQTNQPQHF
CDR3nt: TGCGCCAGCAGTCAATCAGGTGGACAGACTAATCAGCCCCAGCATTTT

v_gene: TRBV7-8
d_gene: TRBD1
j_gene: TRBJ2-5
abundance: NA
len: 15
CDR3aa: CASRQGQGGGETQYF
CDR3nt: TGTGCCAGCAGGCAAGGACAGGGGGGCGGAGAGACCCAGTACTTC

v_gene: TRBV2
d_gene: TRBD1
j_gene: TRBJ1-4
abundance: few
len: 14
CDR3aa: CASSPGTANEKLFF
CDR3nt: TGTGCCAGCAGCCCCGGGACAGCGAATGAAAAACTGTTTTTT

v_gene: TRBV28
d_gene: NA
j_gene: TRBJ2-7
abundance: NA
len: 13
CDR3aa: CASSGGQSYEQYF
CDR3nt: TGTGCCAGCAGCGGGGGGCAGTCCTACGAGCAGTACTTC

v_gene: TRBV4-1
d_gene: TRBD2
j_gene: TRBJ2-6
abundance: NA
len: 20
CDR3aa: CASSQLGLAGVGAGANVLTF
CDR3nt: TGCGCCAGCAGCCAACTGGGACTAGCGGGAGTTGGGGCTGGGGCCAACGTCCTGACTTTC

v_gene: TRBV30
d_gene: NA
j_gene: TRBJ2-3
abundance: NA
len: 12
CDR3aa: CAWSVLNRVQYF
CDR3nt: TGTGCCTGGAGTGTACTTAACAGGGTGCAGTATTTT

v_gene: TRBV7-9
d_gene: TRBD2
j_gene: TRBJ2-7
abundance: NA
len: 14
CDR3aa: CASSGLAVRGKQYF
CDR3nt: TGTGCCAGCAGCGGACTAGCGGTTCGAGGGAAGCAGTACTTC

v_gene: TRBV10-3
d_gene: TRBD2
j_gene: TRBJ2-7
abundance: NA
len: 15
CDR3aa: CAISEQGGRAYEQYF
CDR3nt: TGTGCCATCAGTGAACAAGGAGGGAGGGCCTACGAGCAGTACTTC

v_gene: TRBV27
d_gene: TRBD2
j_gene: TRBJ2-3
abundance: NA
len: 22
CDR3aa: CASQRRSRLAGGPKWGTDTQYF
CDR3nt: TGTGCCAGCCAGAGACGCAGTCGACTAGCGGGGGGGCCAAAGTGGGGCACAGATACGCAGTATTTT

v_gene: TRBV2
d_gene: NA
j_gene: TRBJ1-2
abundance: NA
len: 13
CDR3aa: CASSGTLNYGYTF
CDR3nt: TGTGCCAGCAGTGGGACACTTAACTATGGCTACACCTTC

v_gene: TRBV4-1
d_gene: TRBD2
j_gene: TRBJ2-7
abundance: NA
len: 15
CDR3aa: CASSQGPRELYEQYF
CDR3nt: TGCGCCAGCAGCCAGGGGCCGCGGGAGCTCTACGAGCAGTACTTC

v_gene: TRBV19
d_gene: NA
j_gene: TRBJ1-1
abundance: NA
len: 13
CDR3aa: CASSILLNTEAFF
CDR3nt: TGTGCCAGTAGTATCCTCTTGAACACTGAAGCTTTCTTT

v_gene: TRBV2
d_gene: TRBD2
j_gene: TRBJ2-2
abundance: NA
len: 16
CDR3aa: CASSYSGGGNTGELFF
CDR3nt: TGTGCCAGCAGTTATAGCGGGGGGGGGAACACCGGGGAGCTGTTTTTT

v_gene: TRBV6-5
d_gene: TRBD1
j_gene: TRBJ1-2
abundance: NA
len: 13
CDR3aa: CASSFGQGAGYTF
CDR3nt: TGTGCCAGCAGTTTCGGACAGGGGGCAGGCTACACCTTC

v_gene: TRBV25-1
d_gene: NA
j_gene: TRBJ2-7
abundance: once
len: 11
CDR3aa: CATFSFYEQYF
CDR3nt: TGTGCCACCTTTTCCTTCTACGAGCAGTACTTC

v_gene: TRBV10-2
d_gene: NA
j_gene: TRBJ2-7
abundance: NA
len: 17
CDR3aa: CASSDYRHYQGENEQYF
CDR3nt: TGCGCCAGCAGTGATTACAGACATTATCAGGGTGAGAACGAGCAGTACTTC

v_gene: TRBV29-1
d_gene: TRBD1
j_gene: TRBJ2-2
abundance: NA
len: 15
CDR3aa: CSFQPRTGVTGELFF
CDR3nt: TGCAGCTTCCAGCCCCGGACAGGGGTAACCGGGGAGCTGTTTTTT

v_gene: TRBV5-1
d_gene: TRBD2
j_gene: TRBJ2-1
abundance: NA
len: 15
CDR3aa: CASSASGVANNEQFF
CDR3nt: TGCGCCAGCAGCGCAAGCGGGGTCGCAAACAATGAGCAGTTCTTC

v_gene: TRBV19
d_gene: TRBD1
j_gene: TRBJ1-5
abundance: NA
len: 16
CDR3aa: CASSIRQGSSNQPQHF
CDR3nt: TGTGCCAGTAGTATAAGACAGGGAAGTAGCAATCAGCCCCAGCATTTT

v_gene: TRBV5-1
d_gene: NA
j_gene: TRBJ2-1
abundance: once
len: 16
CDR3aa: CASSPTEGFPYNEQFF
CDR3nt: TGCGCCAGCAGCCCGACCGAGGGTTTTCCCTACAATGAGCAGTTCTTC

v_gene: TRBV5-4
d_gene: TRBD2
j_gene: TRBJ2-1
abundance: NA
len: 15
CDR3aa: CASSATSGRAYEQFF
CDR3nt: TGTGCCAGCAGCGCCACTAGCGGGAGGGCGTATGAGCAGTTCTTC

v_gene: TRBV11-1
d_gene: TRBD1
j_gene: TRBJ1-2
abundance: NA
len: 16
CDR3aa: CASSSRLKQGANGYTF
CDR3nt: TGTGCCAGCAGCTCCCGTCTAAAACAGGGGGCAAATGGCTACACCTTC

v_gene: TRBV19
d_gene: NA
j_gene: TRBJ2-6
abundance: NA
len: 14
CDR3aa: CASSFSGGANVLTF
CDR3nt: TGTGCCAGTAGCTTCAGCGGAGGGGCCAACGTCCTGACTTTC

v_gene: TRBV19
d_gene: TRBD1
j_gene: TRBJ1-1
abundance: NA
len: 16
CDR3aa: CASTVLPGQGNTEAFF
CDR3nt: TGTGCCAGCACGGTTCTGCCGGGACAGGGGAACACTGAAGCTTTCTTT

v_gene: TRBV11-2
d_gene: TRBD2
j_gene: TRBJ2-5
abundance: NA
len: 19
CDR3aa: CASSLDFLAGGPSEETQYF
CDR3nt: TGTGCCAGCAGCTTAGATTTTTTAGCGGGAGGGCCGTCAGAGGAGACCCAGTACTTC

v_gene: TRBV6-1
d_gene: NA
j_gene: TRBJ2-3
abundance: NA
len: 13
CDR3aa: CASSQRSTDTQYF
CDR3nt: TGTGCCAGCAGCCAGCGGAGCACAGATACGCAGTATTTT

v_gene: TRBV7-9
d_gene: TRBD1
j_gene: TRBJ2-7
abundance: NA
len: 15
CDR3aa: CASSRPETGVYEQYF
CDR3nt: TGTGCCAGCAGCCGTCCCGAGACAGGGGTCTACGAGCAGTACTTC

v_gene: TRBV9
d_gene: TRBD2
j_gene: TRBJ2-1
abundance: NA
len: 14
CDR3aa: CASSVVAGVNEQFF
CDR3nt: TGTGCCAGCAGCGTAGTAGCGGGAGTTAATGAGCAGTTCTTC

v_gene: TRBV6-1
d_gene: NA
j_gene: TRBJ1-1
abundance: NA
len: 10
CDR3aa: CASIRTEAFF
CDR3nt: TGTGCCAGCATTAGAACTGAAGCTTTCTTT

v_gene: TRBV2
d_gene: NA
j_gene: TRBJ1-5
abundance: NA
len: 16
CDR3aa: CASSVGFGVLYQPQHF
CDR3nt: TGTGCCAGCAGTGTAGGTTTCGGGGTATTGTATCAGCCCCAGCATTTT

v_gene: TRBV28
d_gene: TRBD1
j_gene: TRBJ1-6
abundance: NA
len: 14
CDR3aa: CAISGQEYNSPLHF
CDR3nt: TGTGCCATCTCGGGACAGGAATATAATTCACCCCTCCACTTT

v_gene: TRBV6-6
d_gene: NA
j_gene: TRBJ2-7
abundance: NA
len: 15
CDR3aa: CASSSTTTEPYEQYF
CDR3nt: TGTGCCAGCAGTTCCACTACGACAGAACCCTACGAGCAGTACTTC

v_gene: TRBV18
d_gene: NA
j_gene: TRBJ1-1
abundance: NA
len: 15
CDR3aa: CASSPIGLMNTEAFF
CDR3nt: TGTGCCAGCTCACCAATAGGACTTATGAACACTGAAGCTTTCTTT

v_gene: TRBV9
d_gene: TRBD2
j_gene: TRBJ2-1
abundance: NA
len: 15
CDR3aa: CASTRSPSGGNEQFF
CDR3nt: TGTGCCAGCACCCGTAGTCCTAGCGGGGGAAATGAGCAGTTCTTC

v_gene: TRBV30
d_gene: TRBD2
j_gene: TRBJ2-3
abundance: once
len: 14
CDR3aa: CAWKGTSVPDTQYF
CDR3nt: TGTGCCTGGAAAGGTACTAGCGTGCCGGATACGCAGTATTTT

v_gene: TRBV28
d_gene: TRBD1
j_gene: TRBJ1-6
abundance: NA
len: 12
CDR3aa: CASSRDRSLLHF
CDR3nt: TGTGCCAGCAGCCGGGACAGGTCCTTGCTCCACTTT

v_gene: TRBV2
d_gene: TRBD1
j_gene: TRBJ1-4
abundance: NA
len: 14
CDR3aa: CASSGEGGGEKLFF
CDR3nt: TGTGCCAGCAGTGGGGAAGGGGGCGGTGAAAAACTGTTTTTT

v_gene: TRBV5-4
d_gene: TRBD2
j_gene: TRBJ2-1
abundance: NA
len: 16
CDR3aa: CASSITGTSGYNEQFF
CDR3nt: TGTGCCAGCAGTATAACCGGGACTAGCGGTTACAATGAGCAGTTCTTC

v_gene: TRBV27
d_gene: TRBD1
j_gene: TRBJ1-5
abundance: once
len: 14
CDR3aa: CASRITGVGQPQHF
CDR3nt: TGTGCCAGCAGAATTACAGGGGTCGGTCAGCCCCAGCATTTT

v_gene: TRBV9
d_gene: TRBD1
j_gene: TRBJ2-4
abundance: NA
len: 16
CDR3aa: CASSVGYDRGRNIQYF
CDR3nt: TGTGCCAGCAGCGTAGGGTACGACAGGGGGAGGAACATTCAGTACTTC

v_gene: TRBV2
d_gene: TRBD1
j_gene: TRBJ1-1
abundance: NA
len: 13
CDR3aa: CASRGQVNTEAFF
CDR3nt: TGTGCCAGCCGGGGACAGGTGAACACTGAAGCTTTCTTT

v_gene: TRBV11-2
d_gene: NA
j_gene: TRBJ2-7
abundance: NA
len: 12
CDR3aa: CASSLDRYEQYF
CDR3nt: TGTGCCAGCAGCCTTGACAGATACGAGCAGTACTTC

v_gene: TRBV9
d_gene: TRBD2
j_gene: TRBJ2-1
abundance: NA
len: 16
CDR3aa: CASSEGTSGIRNEQFF
CDR3nt: TGTGCCAGCAGCGAAGGGACTAGCGGGATTCGGAATGAGCAGTTCTTC

v_gene: TRBV4-3
d_gene: TRBD2
j_gene: TRBJ2-2
abundance: NA
len: 21
CDR3aa: CASSQEGPPGLAGGSTGELFF
CDR3nt: TGCGCCAGCAGCCAAGAGGGGCCTCCGGGACTAGCGGGGGGGAGCACCGGGGAGCTGTTTTTT

v_gene: TRBV7-8
d_gene: TRBD1
j_gene: TRBJ2-6
abundance: NA
len: 18
CDR3aa: CASSLGGTGGSGANVLTF
CDR3nt: TGTGCCAGCAGCTTAGGGGGGACAGGGGGGTCTGGGGCCAACGTCCTGACTTTC

v_gene: TRBV7-2
d_gene: NA
j_gene: TRBJ1-1
abundance: NA
len: 14
CDR3aa: CASSRSTGNTEAFF
CDR3nt: TGTGCCAGCAGCCGTTCAACAGGGAACACTGAAGCTTTCTTT

v_gene: TRBV28
d_gene: NA
j_gene: TRBJ2-5
abundance: NA
len: 16
CDR3aa: CASRRPSVRVQETQYF
CDR3nt: TGTGCCAGCAGACGCCCTAGCGTTCGGGTTCAAGAGACCCAGTACTTC

v_gene: TRBV10-3
d_gene: NA
j_gene: TRBJ1-1
abundance: few
len: 18
CDR3aa: CAISESRGLRGKNTEAFF
CDR3nt: TGTGCCATCAGTGAGTCGAGGGGATTGCGGGGCAAGAACACTGAAGCTTTCTTT

v_gene: TRBV5-6
d_gene: NA
j_gene: TRBJ2-2
abundance: few
len: 14
CDR3aa: CASSFAGNTGELFF
CDR3nt: TGTGCCAGCAGCTTCGCGGGGAACACCGGGGAGCTGTTTTTT

v_gene: TRBV7-9
d_gene: TRBD1
j_gene: TRBJ2-7
abundance: once
len: 13
CDR3aa: CASSWQGAGEQYF
CDR3nt: TGTGCCAGCAGCTGGCAGGGGGCTGGAGAGCAGTACTTC

v_gene: TRBV5-1
d_gene: NA
j_gene: TRBJ2-5
abundance: NA
len: 13
CDR3aa: CASSLLGSETQYF
CDR3nt: TGCGCCAGCAGCTTGTTGGGCTCAGAGACCCAGTACTTC

v_gene: TRBV7-9
d_gene: TRBD1
j_gene: TRBJ1-1
abundance: few
len: 17
CDR3aa: CASSFFFRQGVNTEAFF
CDR3nt: TGTGCCAGCAGCTTTTTTTTTCGACAGGGGGTGAACACTGAAGCTTTCTTT

v_gene: TRBV7-6
d_gene: TRBD1
j_gene: TRBJ2-7
abundance: NA
len: 14
CDR3aa: CASSAGQAFGEQYF
CDR3nt: TGTGCCAGCAGCGCAGGACAGGCGTTTGGCGAGCAGTACTTC

v_gene: TRBV9
d_gene: TRBD2
j_gene: TRBJ2-5
abundance: NA
len: 15
CDR3aa: CASSVSGGLQETQYF
CDR3nt: TGTGCCAGCAGCGTTAGCGGGGGGTTGCAAGAGACCCAGTACTTC